This is a list of T cell receptor beta chains from one sample in a study of HIV-infected patients and healthy controls. TCRdb processed the 5' RACE reads anew with MiXCR; each CDR3 protein has one entry. The sample includes about 17,000 distinct CDR3 sequences, less than 20% of them seen just once. What was sequenced was CD8+ T cells from blood. The receptor source for this set is a human donor in good health. The CDR3 runs from the conserved cysteine through the conserved F or W.

V gene	J gene	CDR3 protein
TRBV19	TRBJ1-2	CASRGDNYGYTF
TRBV7-9	TRBJ1-2	CASSSAIRGYTF
TRBV7-9	TRBJ1-5	CASSLVVEGGNQPQHF
TRBV5-6	TRBJ1-5	CASSSTGAQPQHF
TRBV18	TRBJ2-3	CASSPSGVRTDTQYF
TRBV18	TRBJ1-1	CASSHTGVTNTEAFF
TRBV11-1	TRBJ2-7	CASSSRGGPSYEQYF
TRBV6-6	TRBJ2-1	CATGGAADEQFF
TRBV7-9	TRBJ2-2	CASSFPTETANTGELFF
TRBV12-3/TRBV12-4	TRBJ2-2	CASRPITGELFF
TRBV7-8	TRBJ2-5	CASSSPGGRETQYF
TRBV30	TRBJ2-1	CAWSGTAEAPFF
TRBV30	TRBJ2-1	CAWSDKRETNEQFF
TRBV27	TRBJ1-1	CASSFINGFTEAFF
TRBV7-6	TRBJ2-1	CASSLGTSGNYNEQFF
TRBV5-1	TRBJ2-1	CASSLAGLAGAYNEQFF
TRBV5-1	TRBJ1-2	CASSLGEQAKNYGYTF
TRBV6-2/TRBV6-3	TRBJ2-7	CASTGPPAGYEQYF
TRBV20-1	TRBJ2-7	CSAAAGTGTPYEQYF
TRBV19	TRBJ2-2	CASSIRTENTGELFF
TRBV10-3	TRBJ1-2	CAISELKKEGYTF
TRBV3-1	TRBJ1-1	CASSLDLGQAREAFF
TRBV7-8	TRBJ1-4	CASSKQGARGEKLFF
TRBV18	TRBJ1-1	CASSPRQAPTEAFF
TRBV11-1	TRBJ2-5	CASSLEGKETQYF
TRBV29-1	TRBJ2-1	CSVARGNEQFF
TRBV29-1	TRBJ1-1	CSVEVQGNTEAFF
TRBV5-6	TRBJ2-7	CASSLGVRGRNYEQYF
TRBV6-1	TRBJ1-3	CASSEWVTGTGLTGNTIYF
TRBV6-5	TRBJ1-1	CASIGRLNTEAFF
TRBV6-4	TRBJ2-1	CASSGTSGDYNEQFF
TRBV29-1	TRBJ2-5	CSVEGGRLQETQYF
TRBV29-1	TRBJ1-3	CSVEDRHIGNTIYF
TRBV6-6	TRBJ2-1	CASSFRAGGSYNEQFF
TRBV12-5	TRBJ2-1	CASGSHQGPPYNEQFF
TRBV25-1	TRBJ1-1	CASSSPDRGGFDTEAFF
TRBV7-8	TRBJ2-1	CASSLEASGRPYNEQFF
TRBV7-6	TRBJ1-1	CASSSASTEAFF
TRBV11-2	TRBJ2-7	CASWGQGFGEQYF